A single sample gave rise to the 25 T cell receptor beta chains below, sequenced in a study of T-cell memory formation after mild COVID-19. TCRdb analysed the 5' RACE reads with MiXCR anew, one entry per CDR3 protein. The table includes roughly 250,000 distinct CDR3 sequences, 16% detected once. Specimen: PBMCs or a T cell subset sorted from them (not recorded which). The receptors shown here come from a man aged 18 to 35 who had mild COVID-19 (a few samples of this study predate the infection). Cell type and time point are not known.

This clonotype was observed a handful of times. The V and J genes are TRBV5-6 and TRBJ2-7, with 12 bases fitting TRBD2. The CDR3 runs to 16 residues. V gave up 4 bases and J gave up 6 bases; unmatched junction bases: 11. The germline gives CDR1 SGHDT, CDR2 YYEEEE. The CDR3 bases are TGTGCCAGCAGCGTCGGACTAGCGGGGCCCCGGGGCGAGCAGTACTTC. Its protein product is CASSVGLAGPRGEQYF.

This clonotype turned up a few times. The J gene is TRBJ2-3, the V gene TRBV5-1; D gene unclear. Germline V lookup: CDR1 SGHRS, CDR2 YFSETQ. This CDR3 region has 14 residues. V was shortened by 2 bases and J by 2 bases, with 9 bases between the two germline ends. CDR3 residues: CASSFDGPTDTQYF. For the CDR3, the DNA is TGCGCCAGCAGCTTTGACGGACCCACAGATACGCAGTATTTT.

This clonotype was seen a few times. This chain uses TRBV3-1 with TRBJ2-2, with D hard to call. The CDR3 spans 14 residues. CDR1 and CDR2 (germline): LGHDT, YNNKEL (reference sequence). Trimming shortened V by 2 bases and J by 2 bases, and 6 bases separated the two germline ends. CDR3 nucleotide sequence: TGTGCCAGCAGCCAAACAGAAAACACCGGGGAGCTGTTTTTT. Its protein product is CASSQTENTGELFF. The full variable domain, its missing parts supplied by reference TRBV3-1 and TRBJ2-2, is DTAVSQTPKYLVTQMGNDKSIKCEQNLGHDTMYWYKQDSKKFLKIMFSYNNKELIINETVPNRFSPKSPDKAHLNLHINSLELGDSAVYFCASSQTENTGELFFGEGSRLTVL.

Written as DNA, the CDR3 is TGCGCCAGCAGCCAGGACAGGGAATTATCACCCCTCCACTTT. Protein: CASSQDRELSPLHF. The V call is TRBV5-1, the J call TRBJ1-6; TRBD1 agrees at 8 bases. The CDR3 length is 14 residues. The junction had 7 bases not matched to a gene; V was cut back by 4 bases and J by 10 bases. Germline V gene sequence: CDR1 SGHRS, CDR2 YFSETQ. The complete variable domain, with remaining parts taken from reference TRBV5-1 and TRBJ1-6, reads KAGVTQTPRYLIKTRGQQVTLSCSPISGHRSVSWYQQTPGQGLQFLFEYFSETQRNKGNFPGRFSGRQFSNSRSEMNVSTLELGDSALYLCASSQDRELSPLHFGNGTRLTVT.

J is TRBJ2-1 and V is TRBV19; tentatively, D is TRBD2 (6 bases). The germline gives CDR1 LNHDA, CDR2 SQIVND (reference sequence). The CDR3 is 16 amino acids. The ends were cut back, 1 base at V and 4 bases at J, with 14 bases in the middle. CDR3 amino acids: CASSIGRAGGYNEQFF. The CDR3 coding sequence is TGTGCCAGTAGTATAGGCCGGGCAGGAGGGTACAATGAGCAGTTCTTC.

The chain links TRBV20-1 to TRBJ2-5; 12 bases align to TRBD2. The CDR3 sequence is 14 residues long. V trimming: 5 bases; J trimming: 5 bases; junction bases outside the gene matches: 6. Germline CDR1 is DFQATT and CDR2 is SNEGSKA (reference sequence). The CDR3 coding sequence is TGCAGTGCTGCTAGCGGGGGGGCTGAGGAGACCCAGTACTTC. This gives the protein CSAASGGAEETQYF.

The chain has TRBV12-3 or TRBV12-4 and TRBJ2-2; TRBD2 agrees at 7 bases. V was pared by 4 bases and J by 6 bases, with 11 bases of the junction left unmatched. The length of the CDR3 is 16 residues. The chain's CDR3 is CASSSWSGARAGELFF. The CDR3 region has the DNA TGTGCCAGCAGTTCCTGGAGCGGGGCAAGGGCCGGGGAGCTGTTTTTT.

For this clonotype: The junction and the germline gene differ at one end; a read error may be behind it. V and J are TRBV9 and TRBJ2-2; possibly TRBD2 for D (5 bases). CDR1 and CDR2 (germline): SGDLS, YYNGEE. The CDR3 has 13 residues. In nucleotides, the CDR3 is TGTGCCAGCTGCCCGGAAAACACCGGGGAGCTGGTTTTT. Translation: CASCPENTGELVF.

The chain's CDR3 is CASHPAGRPNYGYTF. CDR3 DNA: TGTGCCAGCCACCCCGCAGGGAGACCTAACTATGGCTACACCTTC. This chain uses TRBV7-8 with TRBJ1-2, with D perhaps TRBD1 (5 bases). Germline CDR1 is SGHVS and CDR2 is FQNEAQ. Trimming took 8 bases from V and 0 from J, leaving 16 bases between them. The CDR3 covers 15 residues.

This chain uses TRBV5-1 with TRBJ2-3; possibly TRBD1 or TRBD2 for D (6 bases each). The CDR3 runs 14 residues. V shed 3 bases and J shed 5 bases, with 13 bases lying between them. Per the germline V gene, CDR1 is SGHRS and CDR2 is YFSETQ. The CDR3 spells CASSSGGGQDTQYF. The CDR3 nucleotides are TGCGCCAGCAGCTCCGGGGGCGGACAAGATACGCAGTATTTT.

This clonotype appeared a few times. The chain couples TRBV4-3 to TRBJ1-2; TRBD1 might be the D (5 bases). The CDR3 covers 13 residues. Between the trimmed V and J ends, which lost 9 bases and 6 bases, there was a span of 17 bases. Germline V gene lookup returns CDR1 LGHNA and CDR2 YSLEER. In nucleotides, the CDR3 is TGCGCCAGTACCGAAGGGACGGGGAATGGCTACACCTTC. It encodes CASTEGTGNGYTF.

The rearrangement links TRBV5-6 to TRBJ2-2; D not certain. This CDR3 is 14 amino acids long. Trimming took 2 bases from V and 2 from J, leaving 7 bases between them. The germline V gene has CDR1 SGHDT and CDR2 YYEEEE. CDR3 amino acids: CASSFGRNTGELFF. The CDR3 DNA sequence: TGTGCCAGCAGCTTCGGACGTAACACCGGGGAGCTGTTTTTT.

This CDR3 is CASSYSGTGAGGELFF. The CDR3 nucleotides read TGTGCCAGCAGTTACTCAGGGACAGGGGCTGGCGGGGAGCTGTTTTTT. This chain joins TRBV6-5 and TRBJ2-2; TRBD1 matches 10 bases. V lost 0 bases, J lost 7 bases, and 5 bases stayed unmatched. CDR1 and CDR2 (germline): MNHEY, SVGAGI. There are 16 residues in the CDR3.

This clonotype was counted only a few times. J is TRBJ1-5 and V is TRBV6-6; perhaps TRBD1 as D (6 bases). The CDR3 sequence is 16 residues long. CDR1 is MNHNY, CDR2 SVGAGI, per germline (reference sequence). Trimming left V 2 bases short and J 4 bases short, with 15 bases between. CDR3 in amino acids: CASSYGVRTVNQPQHF. The CDR3 DNA reads as TGTGCCAGCAGTTACGGCGTTAGGACAGTAAATCAGCCCCAGCATTTT.

This chain joins TRBV4-1 and TRBJ1-6; no firm D call. The CDR3 loop spans 18 amino acids. Germline CDR1 reads MGHRA; CDR2 reads YSYEKL. With 0 bases removed from V and 0 bases from J, the gap between germline ends came to 12 bases. The CDR3 DNA sequence: TGCGCCAGCAGCCAAGATCTCAGGATTTACTCCTATAATTCACCCCTCCACTTT. Amino acids: CASSQDLRIYSYNSPLHF.

The V and J genes are TRBV5-5 and TRBJ1-1; possibly TRBD1 for D (6 bases). The CDR3 has 12 amino acids. V was shortened by 1 base and J by 11 bases, with 12 bases between the two germline ends. CDR1 and CDR2 from the germline V gene are SGHKS and YYEKEE (reference sequence). The chain's CDR3 is CASSLQGLGAFF. The CDR3 bases are TGTGCCAGCAGCTTGCAGGGGCTGGGGGCTTTCTTT.

The genes are TRBV12-3 or TRBV12-4 and TRBJ2-2, with D perhaps TRBD1 (5 bases). This CDR3 is built from 16 residues. V dropped 1 base and J dropped 4 bases, with 13 bases sitting between them. CDR3 residues: CASSLEAGSVTGELFF. In DNA, the CDR3 is TGTGCCAGCAGTTTAGAGGCAGGGTCAGTCACCGGGGAGCTGTTTTTT.

In its sample, this clonotype was seen a few times. The CDR3 sequence is CASIPGDTGELFF. Written as DNA, the CDR3 is TGCGCCAGCATCCCGGGGGACACCGGGGAGCTGTTTTTT. V is TRBV5-1 and J is TRBJ2-2; D might be TRBD2 (6 bases). The CDR3 covers 13 residues. The V end lost 6 bases, the J end lost 3 bases, and 9 bases lay between the germline ends. Germline V gene lookup returns CDR1 SGHRS and CDR2 YFSETQ. Full variable domain (rest looked up from reference TRBV5-1 and TRBJ2-2): KAGVTQTPRYLIKTRGQQVTLSCSPISGHRSVSWYQQTPGQGLQFLFEYFSETQRNKGNFPGRFSGRQFSNSRSEMNVSTLELGDSALYLCASIPGDTGELFFGEGSRLTVL.

CDR3 coding DNA: TGTGCCAGCTCACCACCTCTCGCCTACAATGAGCAGTTCTTC. It yields the protein CASSPPLAYNEQFF. This chain joins TRBV18 and TRBJ2-1; unclear D gene. V was trimmed by 0 bases and J by 2 bases, leaving 5 bases between them. The CDR3 consists of 14 residues. The germline CDR1 and CDR2 sequences are KGHSH and LQKENI.

The genes are TRBV4-1 and TRBJ2-3; 9 bases agree with TRBD2. The length of the CDR3 is 15 residues. Germline V lookup: CDR1 MGHRA, CDR2 YSYEKL. V dropped 0 bases and J dropped 9; count of bases not matched to a gene: 7. The CDR3 coding sequence is TGCGCCAGCAGCCAAGATTTGCGGGGGGGCTTAACGCAGTATTTT. Amino acid sequence: CASSQDLRGGLTQYF.

This clonotype was observed a handful of times. The rearrangement uses TRBV5-1 and TRBJ2-2; D is uncertain. V was clipped by 0 bases and J by 1 base, with 4 bases between them. Germline CDR1 and CDR2: SGHRS and YFSETQ. The CDR3 runs 14 residues. The CDR3 bases are TGCGCCAGCAGCTTGGATGGGAACACCGGGGAGCTGTTTTTT. It translates to CASSLDGNTGELFF.

This clonotype has only a few counts. The chain carries TRBV5-5 and TRBJ1-6; D uncertain. CDR1 SGHKS and CDR2 YYEKEE come from the germline V gene (reference sequence). The CDR3 has 15 amino acids. V shed 3 bases and J shed 8 bases, with 15 bases lying between them. CDR3 nucleotide sequence: TGTGCCAGCAGCTGGGCGACACATGAGGATTCACCCCTCCACTTT. Translation gives CASSWATHEDSPLHF.

This clonotype was counted between two and nine times. The chain employs TRBV7-2 and TRBJ2-1; 12 nucleotides agree with TRBD2. The V gene end was trimmed by 5 bases and the J gene end by 9 bases; junction bases not matched to a gene: 8. The CDR3 length is 15 residues. Germline lookup yields CDR1 SGHTA and CDR2 FQGNSA. The CDR3 DNA follows: TGTGCCAGCAGCCAACTAGCGGGGGGCATCCGTGAGCAGTTCTTC. This encodes CASSQLAGGIREQFF.

The V gene is TRBV5-1, the J gene TRBJ2-1, with 9 nucleotides matching TRBD1. The V gene end was trimmed by 3 bases and the J gene end by 7 bases; junction bases not matched to a gene: 11. The germline V gene has CDR1 SGHRS and CDR2 YFSETQ. This CDR3 is built from 16 residues. The DNA for the CDR3 is TGCGCCAGCAGCTGGACAGGGGTAGGGGTTGGGAATGAGCAGTTCTTC. Encoded protein: CASSWTGVGVGNEQFF.

V is TRBV29-1 and J is TRBJ2-1; D remains ambiguous. Trimming cost V 6 bases and J 9 bases, with 9 bases left between them. The CDR3 is 10 amino acids. Germline assignment: CDR1 SQVTM and CDR2 ANQGSEA. The CDR3 reads CSVTGGEQFF. In nucleotides, the CDR3 is TGCAGCGTGACCGGTGGTGAGCAGTTCTTC.